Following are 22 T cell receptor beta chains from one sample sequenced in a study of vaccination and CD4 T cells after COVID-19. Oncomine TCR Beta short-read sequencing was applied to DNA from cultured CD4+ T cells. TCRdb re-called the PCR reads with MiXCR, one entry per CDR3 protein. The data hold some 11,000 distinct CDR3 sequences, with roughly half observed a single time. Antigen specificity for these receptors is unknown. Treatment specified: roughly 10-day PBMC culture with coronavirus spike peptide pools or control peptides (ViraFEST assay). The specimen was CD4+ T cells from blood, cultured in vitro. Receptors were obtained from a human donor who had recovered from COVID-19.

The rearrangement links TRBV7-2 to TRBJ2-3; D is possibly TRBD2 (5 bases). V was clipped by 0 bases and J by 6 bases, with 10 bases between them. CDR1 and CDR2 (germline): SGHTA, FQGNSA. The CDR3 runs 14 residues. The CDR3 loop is CASSLAGSLDTQYF. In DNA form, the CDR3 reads TGTGCCAGCAGCTTAGCGGGGAGTTTGGATACGCAGTATTTT.

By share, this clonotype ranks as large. The CDR3 DNA sequence: TGCAGCGTTGAAGTGTACGGCTACGAGCAGTACTTC. Amino acids: CSVEVYGYEQYF. The chain carries TRBV29-1 and TRBJ2-7; D is unclear. The CDR3 has 12 amino acids. Germline V CDR1 and CDR2: SQVTM, ANQGSEA. Trimming took 1 base from V and 3 from J, leaving 7 bases between them.

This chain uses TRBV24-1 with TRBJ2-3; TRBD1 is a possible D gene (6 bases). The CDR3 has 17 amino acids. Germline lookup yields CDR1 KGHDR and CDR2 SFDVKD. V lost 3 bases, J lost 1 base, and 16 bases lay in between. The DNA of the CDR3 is TGTGCCACCAGTGATAGCTGGGATAGACAGGGCACAGATACGCAGTATTTT. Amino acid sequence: CATSDSWDRQGTDTQYF.

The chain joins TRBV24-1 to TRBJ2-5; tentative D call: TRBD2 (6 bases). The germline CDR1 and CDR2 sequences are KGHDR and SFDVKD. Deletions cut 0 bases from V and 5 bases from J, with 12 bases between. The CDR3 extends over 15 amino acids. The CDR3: CATSDLLGGGETQYF. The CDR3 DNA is TGTGCCACCAGTGATTTGCTGGGTGGAGGGGAGACCCAGTACTTC.

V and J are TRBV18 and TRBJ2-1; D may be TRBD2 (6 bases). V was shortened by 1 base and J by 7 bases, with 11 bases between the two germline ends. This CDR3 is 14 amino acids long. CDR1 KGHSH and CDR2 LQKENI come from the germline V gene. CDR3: CASSPQSTRNEQFF. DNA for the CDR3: TGTGCCAGCTCACCACAATCGACTAGGAATGAGCAGTTCTTC.

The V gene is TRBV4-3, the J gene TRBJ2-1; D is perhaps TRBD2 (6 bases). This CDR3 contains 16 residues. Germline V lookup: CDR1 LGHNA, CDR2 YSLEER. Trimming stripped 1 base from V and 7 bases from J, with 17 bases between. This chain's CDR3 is CASSQGLGAGSNEQFF. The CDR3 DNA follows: TGCGCCAGCAGCCAAGGATTGGGTGCGGGGAGTAATGAGCAGTTCTTC.

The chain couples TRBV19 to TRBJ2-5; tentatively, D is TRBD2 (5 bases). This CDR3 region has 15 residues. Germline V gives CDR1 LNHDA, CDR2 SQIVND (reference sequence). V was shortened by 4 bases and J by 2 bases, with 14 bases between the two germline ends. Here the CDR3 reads CASSTRARVQETQYF. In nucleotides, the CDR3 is TGTGCCAGTAGTACCCGGGCGAGGGTACAAGAGACCCAGTACTTC.

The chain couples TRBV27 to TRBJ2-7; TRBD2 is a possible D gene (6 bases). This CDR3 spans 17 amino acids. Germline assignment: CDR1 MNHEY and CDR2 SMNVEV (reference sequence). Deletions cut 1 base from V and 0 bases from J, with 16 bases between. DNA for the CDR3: TGTGCCAGCAGTTTATTAGGCGGGACTGGCAGCTCCTACGAGCAGTACTTC. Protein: CASSLLGGTGSSYEQYF.

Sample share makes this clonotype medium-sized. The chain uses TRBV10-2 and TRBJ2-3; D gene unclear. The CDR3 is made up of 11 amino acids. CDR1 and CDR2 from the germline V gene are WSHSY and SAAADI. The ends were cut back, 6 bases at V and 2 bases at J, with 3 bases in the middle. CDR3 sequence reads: CASRHTDTQYF. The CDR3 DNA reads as TGCGCCAGCAGACACACAGATACGCAGTATTTT.

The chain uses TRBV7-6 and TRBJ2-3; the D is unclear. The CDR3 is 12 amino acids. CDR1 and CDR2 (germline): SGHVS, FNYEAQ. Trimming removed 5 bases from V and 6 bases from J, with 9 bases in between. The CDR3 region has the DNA TGTGCCAGCAGCCTTGAGCCCGATACGCAGTATTTT. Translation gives CASSLEPDTQYF.

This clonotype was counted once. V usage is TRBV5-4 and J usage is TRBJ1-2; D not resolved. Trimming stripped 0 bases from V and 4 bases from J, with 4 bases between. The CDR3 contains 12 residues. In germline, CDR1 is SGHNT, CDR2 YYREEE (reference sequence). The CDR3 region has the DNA TGTGCCAGCAGCTTGGGCACCTATGGCTACACCTTC. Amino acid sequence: CASSLGTYGYTF.

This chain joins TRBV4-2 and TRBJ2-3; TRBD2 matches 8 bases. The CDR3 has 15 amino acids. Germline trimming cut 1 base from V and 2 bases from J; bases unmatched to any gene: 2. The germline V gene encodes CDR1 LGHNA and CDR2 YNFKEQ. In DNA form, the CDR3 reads TGTGCCAGCAGCCAAGTAGCGGGACTCACAGATACGCAGTATTTT. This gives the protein CASSQVAGLTDTQYF.

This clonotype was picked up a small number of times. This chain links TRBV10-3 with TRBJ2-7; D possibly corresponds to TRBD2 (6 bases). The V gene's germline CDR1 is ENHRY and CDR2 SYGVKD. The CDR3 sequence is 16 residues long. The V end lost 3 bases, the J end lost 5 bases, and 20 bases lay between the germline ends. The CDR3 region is CAISDYGGGTENEQYF. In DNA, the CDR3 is TGTGCCATCAGTGACTACGGTGGGGGGACGGAGAACGAGCAGTACTTC.

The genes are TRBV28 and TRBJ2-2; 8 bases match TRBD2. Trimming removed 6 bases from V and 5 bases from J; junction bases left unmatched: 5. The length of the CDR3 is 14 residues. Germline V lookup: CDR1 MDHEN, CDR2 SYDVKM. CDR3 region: CASRLAGMTGELFF. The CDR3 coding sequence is TGTGCCAGCAGATTAGCGGGAATGACCGGGGAGCTGTTTTTT.

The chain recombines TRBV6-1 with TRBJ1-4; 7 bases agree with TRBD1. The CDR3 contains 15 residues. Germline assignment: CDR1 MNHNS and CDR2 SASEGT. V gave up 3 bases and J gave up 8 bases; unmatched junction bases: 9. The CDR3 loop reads CASSDGQAAREKLFF. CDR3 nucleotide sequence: TGTGCCAGCAGTGATGGACAGGCCGCGAGGGAAAAACTGTTTTTT.

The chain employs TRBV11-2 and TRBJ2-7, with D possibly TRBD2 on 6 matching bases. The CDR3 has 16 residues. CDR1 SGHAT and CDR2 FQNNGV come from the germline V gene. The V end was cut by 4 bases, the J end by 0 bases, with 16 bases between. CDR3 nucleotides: TGTGCCAGCAGCTCCCGGTTAGCGGTCCTCTCCTACGAGCAGTACTTC. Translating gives CASSSRLAVLSYEQYF. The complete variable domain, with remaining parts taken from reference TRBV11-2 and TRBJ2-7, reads EAGVAQSPRYKIIEKRQSVAFWCNPISGHATLYWYQQILGQGPKLLIQFQNNGVVDDSQLPKDRFSAERLKGVDSTLKIQPAKLEDSAVYLCASSSRLAVLSYEQYFGPGTRLTVT.

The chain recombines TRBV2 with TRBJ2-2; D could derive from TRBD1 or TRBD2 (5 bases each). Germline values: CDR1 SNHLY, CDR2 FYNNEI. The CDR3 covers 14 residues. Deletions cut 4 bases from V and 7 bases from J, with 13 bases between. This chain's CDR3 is CASSADGAGGELFF. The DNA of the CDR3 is TGTGCCAGCAGTGCGGACGGGGCGGGCGGGGAGCTGTTTTTT.

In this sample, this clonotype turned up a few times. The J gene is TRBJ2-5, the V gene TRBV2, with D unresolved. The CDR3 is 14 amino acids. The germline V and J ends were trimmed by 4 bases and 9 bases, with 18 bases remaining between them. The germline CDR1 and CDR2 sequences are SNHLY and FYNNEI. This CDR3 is CASSGRTLVVAQYF. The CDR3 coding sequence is TGTGCCAGCAGTGGGCGGACGTTAGTGGTGGCCCAGTACTTC.

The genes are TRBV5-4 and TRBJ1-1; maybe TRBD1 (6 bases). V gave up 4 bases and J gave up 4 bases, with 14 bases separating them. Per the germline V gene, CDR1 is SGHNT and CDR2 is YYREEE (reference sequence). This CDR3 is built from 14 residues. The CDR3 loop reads CASSRQGWGTEAFF. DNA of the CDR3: TGTGCCAGCAGCCGCCAGGGGTGGGGCACTGAAGCTTTCTTT. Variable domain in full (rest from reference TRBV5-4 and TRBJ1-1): ETGVTQSPTHLIKTRGQQVTLRCSSQSGHNTVSWYQQALGQGPQFIFQYYREEENGRGNFPPRFSGLQFPNYSSELNVNALELDDSALYLCASSRQGWGTEAFFGQGTRLTVV.

CDR3 sequence (DNA): TGTGCCAGCAGCCCGGGGGGACTAGCGGGAAGCAATGAGCAGTTCTTC. Protein: CASSPGGLAGSNEQFF. This rearrangement joins TRBV12-1 to TRBJ2-1; the D segment call TRBD2 is taken from the table without a DNA check. TRBV12-1 is listed as a pseudogene. This CDR3 is 16 amino acids long.

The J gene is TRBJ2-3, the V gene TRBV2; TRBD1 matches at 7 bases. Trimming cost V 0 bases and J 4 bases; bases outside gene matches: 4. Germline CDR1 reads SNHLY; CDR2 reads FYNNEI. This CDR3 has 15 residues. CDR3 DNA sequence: TGTGCCAGCAGTGAAGCCCGACAGGGCGCAGATACGCAGTATTTT. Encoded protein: CASSEARQGADTQYF.

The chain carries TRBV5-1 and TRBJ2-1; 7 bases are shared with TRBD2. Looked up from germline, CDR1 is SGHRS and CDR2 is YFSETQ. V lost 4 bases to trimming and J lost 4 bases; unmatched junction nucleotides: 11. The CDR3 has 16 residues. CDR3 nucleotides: TGCGCCAGCAGCCCCACCCGGGGAGGGAGTTACAATGAGCAGTTCTTC. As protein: CASSPTRGGSYNEQFF.